The clone carrying this T cell receptor (beta chain) was recorded once. The data stem from a study of control samples from healthy donors and cancer patients. Germline V gene sequence: CDR1 LGHNA, CDR2 YSLEER. This CDR3 region has 14 residues. V dropped 3 bases and J dropped 0 bases, with 6 bases sitting between them. This table comes from immunoSEQ multiplex PCR, and its TCRdb copy is limited to in-frame clones, with some not included. Of 400,000 to 450,000 clones listed, more than 80% are singletons. The receptor was derived from a man aged 35-49 years with head and neck cancer. Sequenced material: PBMCs. The rearrangement joins TRBV4-3 to TRBJ2-1; D is ambiguous. CDR3 protein: CASSQLSSYNEQFF. The CDR3 DNA reads TGCGCCAGCAGCCAGCTTAGCTCCTACAATGAGCAGTTCTTC.